Given below is one T cell receptor beta chain in context. Sequencing was performed with immunoSEQ multiplex PCR; in TCRdb, only in-frame clones are kept and a portion is missing. Here the sample spans fewer than 200,000 clones, approximately 92% being singletons. The sample comes from a study of T cell responses to AZD1222 COVID-19 vaccine. Germline V lookup: CDR1 SQVTM, CDR2 ANQGSEA. Trimming left V 3 bases short and J 0 bases short, with 8 bases between. The CDR3 has 13 amino acids. V and J are TRBV29-1 and TRBJ2-5; D gene ambiguous. This receptor was obtained from an adult in good health. The specimen was peripheral blood, collected on day 0 of AZD1222 vaccination. This CDR3 is CSVDSQYQETQYF. CDR3 nucleotide sequence: TGCAGCGTTGACTCACAGTACCAAGAGACCCAGTACTTC.